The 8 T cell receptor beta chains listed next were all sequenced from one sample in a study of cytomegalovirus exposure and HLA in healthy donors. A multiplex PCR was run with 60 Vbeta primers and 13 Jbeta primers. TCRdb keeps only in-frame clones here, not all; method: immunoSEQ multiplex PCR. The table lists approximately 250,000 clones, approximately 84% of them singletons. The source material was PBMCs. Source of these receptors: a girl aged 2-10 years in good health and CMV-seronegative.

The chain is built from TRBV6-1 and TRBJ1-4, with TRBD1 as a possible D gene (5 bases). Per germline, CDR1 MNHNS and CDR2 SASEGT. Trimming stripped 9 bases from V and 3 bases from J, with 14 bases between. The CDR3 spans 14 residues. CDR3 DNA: TGTGCCAGTAATCCGGGACTGTCTAATGAAAAACTGTTTTTT. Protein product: CASNPGLSNEKLFF.

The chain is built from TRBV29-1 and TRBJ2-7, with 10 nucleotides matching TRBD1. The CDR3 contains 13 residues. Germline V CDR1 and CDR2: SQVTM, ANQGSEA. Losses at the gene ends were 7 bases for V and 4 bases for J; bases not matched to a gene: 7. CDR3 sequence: CSARDRGPYEQYF. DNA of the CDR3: TGCAGCGCCCGGGACAGGGGACCGTACGAGCAGTACTTC.

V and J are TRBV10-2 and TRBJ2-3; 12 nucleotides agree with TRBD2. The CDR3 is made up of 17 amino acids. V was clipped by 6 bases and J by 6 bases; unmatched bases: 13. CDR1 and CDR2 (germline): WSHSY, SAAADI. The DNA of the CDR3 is TGCGCCAGCAGAGATCAAGCTAGCGGGAGGGCGGGGGATACGCAGTATTTT. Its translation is CASRDQASGRAGDTQYF.

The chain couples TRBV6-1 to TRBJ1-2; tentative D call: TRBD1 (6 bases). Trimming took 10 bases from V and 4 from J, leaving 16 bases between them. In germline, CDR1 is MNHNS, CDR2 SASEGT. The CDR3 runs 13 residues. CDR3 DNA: TGTGCCACGAGACAGGCCCTAGCCTATGGCTACACCTTC. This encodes CATRQALAYGYTF.

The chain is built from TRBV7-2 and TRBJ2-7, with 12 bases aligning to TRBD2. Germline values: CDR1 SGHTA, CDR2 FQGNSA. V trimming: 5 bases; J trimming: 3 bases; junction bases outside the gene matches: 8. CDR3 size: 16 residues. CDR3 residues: CASSRSGTSGRYEQYF. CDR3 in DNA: TGTGCCAGCAGCCGCTCCGGGACTAGCGGGCGCTACGAGCAGTACTTC.

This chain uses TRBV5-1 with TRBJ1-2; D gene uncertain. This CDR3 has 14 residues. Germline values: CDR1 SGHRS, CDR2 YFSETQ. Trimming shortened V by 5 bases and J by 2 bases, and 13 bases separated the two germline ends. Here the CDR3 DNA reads TGCGCCAGCAGTTTGAGCGGCGCCAACTATGGCTACACCTTC. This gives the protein CASSLSGANYGYTF.

CDR3 sequence reads: CASRRHRGQDYGYTF. The CDR3 DNA reads as TGTGCCAGCAGAAGGCACAGGGGGCAGGACTATGGCTACACCTTC. This rearrangement joins TRBV6-5 to TRBJ1-2, with 9 bases fitting TRBD1. This CDR3 comprises 15 residues. Germline trimming cut 6 bases from V and 3 bases from J; bases unmatched to any gene: 8. CDR1 is MNHEY and CDR2 is SVGAGI in the germline V gene.

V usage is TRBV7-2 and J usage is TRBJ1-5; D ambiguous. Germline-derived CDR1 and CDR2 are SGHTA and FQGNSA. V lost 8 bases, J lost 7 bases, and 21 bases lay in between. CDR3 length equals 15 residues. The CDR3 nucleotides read TGTGCCAGCGCGGCGGGAGGAGTAGTTCAACAGCCCCAGCATTTT. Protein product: CASAAGGVVQQPQHF.